The clone carrying this TCR beta chain came up once. Germline CDR1 MNHEY, CDR2 SMNVEV (reference sequence). V lost 8 bases, J lost 3 bases, and 14 bases lay in between. The CDR3 sequence is 13 residues long. Using immunoSEQ multiplex PCR, the repertoire was profiled, and TCRdb retains in-frame clones only, with some absent. The sample has some 90,000 clones, approximately 91% seen once; the top ten hold roughly 0.92%. These data are taken from a study of control samples from healthy donors and cancer patients. Sample: blood. The receptor was derived from a woman aged 25 to 39 in good health. The genes are TRBV27 and TRBJ2-7; TRBD2 might be the D (6 bases). CDR3 coding DNA: TGTGCCAGCCGGTACTCCGGGGGCTACGAGCAGTACTTC. The encoded protein is CASRYSGGYEQYF.